One and the same sample provided the 16 T cell receptor beta chains below, sequenced in a study of blood T cell repertoires in COVID-19. Sequencing was performed with immunoSEQ multiplex PCR; in TCRdb, only in-frame clones are kept and a portion is missing. The sample records 150,000 or so clones, about 89% being singletons. Sequenced sample: peripheral blood. Every receptor here comes from a man in his fifties or sixties with COVID-19, enrolled during active disease.

This chain joins TRBV19 and TRBJ2-3, with 12 bases matching TRBD2. The CDR3 runs to 16 residues. Germline V CDR1 and CDR2: LNHDA, SQIVND (reference sequence). Trimming took 4 bases from V and 3 from J; bases not matched to a gene: 5. The CDR3 nucleotides read TGTGCCAGTAGTACCCGACTAGCGGGGGATACAGATACGCAGTATTTT. It translates to CASSTRLAGDTDTQYF.

The CDR3 is CASSPPAQGDTEAFF. The CDR3 DNA reads TGTGCCAGCTCACCACCAGCACAGGGGGACACTGAAGCTTTCTTT. The rearrangement links TRBV18 to TRBJ1-1; TRBD1 agrees at 8 bases. With V trimmed by 0 bases and J by 3 bases, 3 bases remained unmatched. CDR3 length: 15 amino acids. The germline V gene encodes CDR1 KGHSH and CDR2 LQKENI.

This chain uses TRBV5-6 with TRBJ2-2; 7 positions agree with TRBD1. The CDR3 covers 19 residues. V was clipped by 0 bases and J by 0 bases; unmatched bases: 11. Per the germline V gene, CDR1 is SGHDT and CDR2 is YYEEEE. CDR3 nucleotides: TGTGCCAGCAGCTTGGCCTCAGGCAGGGGGTACGCGAACACCGGGGAGCTGTTTTTT. It yields the protein CASSLASGRGYANTGELFF.

CDR3 DNA sequence: TGTGCCAGCCGACCCGGGACAGGGGGCGACTATGGCTACACCTTC. Protein product: CASRPGTGGDYGYTF. The rearrangement uses TRBV6-6 and TRBJ1-2; the match to TRBD1 covers 12 bases. After removal of 8 bases from V and 3 bases from J, the junction contained 7 bases not matched to a gene. The germline gives CDR1 MNHNY, CDR2 SVGAGI (reference sequence). The CDR3 is 15 amino acids.

This clone was observed a handful of times. J is TRBJ2-7 and V is TRBV7-6, with D tentatively TRBD1 (8 bases). Trimming took 5 bases from V and 5 from J, leaving 16 bases between them. The germline V gene encodes CDR1 SGHVS and CDR2 FNYEAQ. The CDR3 runs 14 residues. DNA for the CDR3: TGTGCCAGCAGCACCCGGACAGGGAGGGACGAGCAGTACTTC. Its translation is CASSTRTGRDEQYF.

The V gene is TRBV19, the J gene TRBJ1-1; a weak D match, TRBD1 (6 bases). The CDR3 consists of 13 residues. Germline CDR1 LNHDA, CDR2 SQIVND (reference sequence). Trimming removed 2 bases at V and 3 bases at J, with 7 bases between. For the CDR3, the DNA is TGTGCCAGTAGTATAAACAGGGACACTGAAGCTTTCTTT. Translation gives CASSINRDTEAFF.

The chain recombines TRBV7-2 with TRBJ1-4, with 8 bases aligning to TRBD1. The germline gives CDR1 SGHTA, CDR2 FQGNSA. The CDR3 is 15 amino acids. Losses at the gene ends were 3 bases for V and 8 bases for J; bases not matched to a gene: 8. The CDR3 region is CASSFLRTGPEKLFF. The CDR3 DNA reads as TGTGCCAGCAGCTTTCTACGGACAGGGCCAGAAAAACTGTTTTTT.

The chain employs TRBV30 and TRBJ1-6, with D unclear. The V end lost 2 bases, the J end lost 17 bases, and 13 bases lay between the germline ends. CDR3 length: 11 residues. Germline V gene sequence: CDR1 GTSNPN, CDR2 SVGIG (reference sequence). The CDR3 DNA sequence: TGTGCCTGGAGTAACGGGGATCGGTTCCACTTT. This translates into CAWSNGDRFHF.

This rearrangement joins TRBV5-6 to TRBJ2-5; 11 bases are a match to TRBD1. Germline V gene data show CDR1 as SGHDT and CDR2 as YYEEEE. Trimming at V came to 6 bases and at J to 4 bases, leaving 14 bases not matched to a gene. The length of the CDR3 is 17 residues. The CDR3 loop reads CASMGSGQGGARETQYF. The CDR3 DNA is TGTGCCAGCATGGGGTCGGGACAGGGGGGTGCCAGAGAGACCCAGTACTTC.

The chain uses TRBV4-1 and TRBJ2-6; TRBD1 matches at 7 bases. Germline lookup yields CDR1 MGHRA and CDR2 YSYEKL. Germline trimming cut 0 bases from V and 0 bases from J; bases unmatched to any gene: 8. The CDR3 length is 19 residues. CDR3 sequence (DNA): TGCGCCAGCAGCCAAGATCTTCCAGGGGGAAGCTCTGGGGCCAACGTCCTGACTTTC. It codes for CASSQDLPGGSSGANVLTF.

The rearrangement links TRBV4-2 to TRBJ2-2; tentative D call: TRBD2 (6 bases). Per germline, CDR1 LGHNA and CDR2 YNFKEQ. V gave up 0 bases and J gave up 8 bases, with 13 bases separating them. The CDR3 totals 15 residues. CDR3 protein: CASSQDLGTGGELFF. The CDR3 nucleotides read TGTGCCAGCAGCCAAGATCTGGGGACTGGGGGGGAGCTGTTTTTT.

The chain couples TRBV11-2 to TRBJ1-1; D gene uncertain. The germline CDR1 and CDR2 sequences are SGHAT and FQNNGV. This CDR3 region has 13 residues. V was shortened by 2 bases and J by 6 bases, with 10 bases between the two germline ends. Written as DNA, the CDR3 is TGTGCCAGCAGCTTAACGGGAACAGCTGAAGCTTTCTTT. It encodes CASSLTGTAEAFF.

In this sample, this clone turned up a few times. This chain joins TRBV9 and TRBJ2-1; 10 positions agree with TRBD2. The CDR3 has 16 residues. V shed 4 bases, J shed 7 bases, and the junction held 11 bases outside the gene matches. The V gene's germline CDR1 is SGDLS and CDR2 YYNGEE. CDR3 coding DNA: TGTGCCAGCAGCACCGAGAGCGGGGGGGCCCCTAATGAGCAGTTCTTC. Protein: CASSTESGGAPNEQFF.

The chain recombines TRBV19 with TRBJ2-2, with a possible D match to TRBD1 (5 bases). Trimming stripped 0 bases from V and 8 bases from J, with 13 bases between. The V gene's germline CDR1 is LNHDA and CDR2 SQIVND (reference sequence). The CDR3 extends over 15 amino acids. In DNA, the CDR3 is TGTGCCAGTAGTATAGATGGGCGGCCAGGGGGGGAGCTGTTTTTT. Its protein product is CASSIDGRPGGELFF.

Only one count was recorded for this clone. The V and J genes are TRBV2 and TRBJ2-3; TRBD1 might be the D (6 bases). This CDR3 is built from 15 residues. Trimming left V 6 bases short and J 3 bases short, with 16 bases between. Germline CDR1 and CDR2: SNHLY and FYNNEI. The CDR3 bases are TGTGCCAGCAGCGCCGACAGGCGTAGGACAGATACGCAGTATTTT. It translates to CASSADRRRTDTQYF.

The chain couples TRBV7-9 to TRBJ2-1; D might be TRBD2 (5 bases). The CDR3 has 12 amino acids. CDR1 and CDR2 (germline): SEHNR, FQNEAQ (reference sequence). Deletions cut 3 bases from V and 10 bases from J, with 10 bases between. CDR3 sequence reads: CASSLSGYEQFF. The CDR3 DNA follows: TGTGCCAGCAGCTTGTCGGGGTACGAGCAGTTCTTC.